This is a list of T cell receptor beta chains from one sample in a study of T cell repertoires in cytomegalovirus infection. Their antigen targets remain unknown. TCRdb re-called the reads through MiXCR, storing one row per CDR3 protein. The repertoire includes some 800,000 distinct CDR3 sequences, about 31% of them detected once, and roughly 12% sits in the top ten. Sequenced material: cultured CD8+ T cells from PBMCs, taken from culture after CMV antigen stimulation. The receptors stem from a human donor in good health (CMV status not recorded). Some clones in this sample may be carry-over from other donors' samples. Both conserved end residues are part of each CDR3. The order of the fields is D gene, J gene, V gene, clone size, CDR3 protein, CDR3 DNA. A D gene is named only where the DNA matches it firmly. A row's size may be missing; if present it is once, few, many or a size class.

>NA|TRBJ2-7|TRBV6-6|NA
CASSYAGTFSYEQYF
TGTGCCAGCAGTTACGCAGGGACCTTCTCCTACGAGCAGTACTTC
>TRBD2|TRBJ2-5|TRBV28|NA
CASTPRGGARETQYF
TGTGCCAGCACGCCCCGCGGGGGGGCCCGGGAGACCCAGTACTTC
>NA|TRBJ1-1|TRBV4-2|NA
CASSLSVAPNTEAFF
TGTGCCAGCAGCCTCTCCGTGGCGCCGAACACTGAAGCTTTCTTT
>NA|TRBJ2-7|TRBV7-6|NA
CASSFNQYEQYF
TGTGCCAGCAGCTTTAATCAGTACGAGCAGTACTTC
>TRBD2|TRBJ2-5|TRBV5-5|few
CASSKERGGWETQYF
TGTGCCAGCAGCAAAGAGCGGGGGGGCTGGGAGACCCAGTACTTC
>TRBD1|TRBJ2-3|TRBV20-1|NA
CSARGQGPSTDTQYF
TGCAGTGCTAGAGGACAGGGACCTAGCACAGATACGCAGTATTTT
>NA|TRBJ2-5|TRBV3-1|NA
CASSPRGQGRETQYF
TGTGCCAGCAGCCCACGCGGCCAGGGGCGAGAGACCCAGTACTTC
>NA|TRBJ2-7|TRBV5-1|once
CASSLKGRDYEQYF
TGCGCCAGCAGCTTGAAGGGCAGGGACTACGAGCAGTACTTC
>NA|TRBJ1-5|TRBV4-3|few
CASSQDVTVYSNQPQHF
TGCGCCAGCAGCCAAGATGTGACAGTCTATAGCAATCAGCCCCAGCATTTT
>NA|TRBJ1-1|TRBV2|NA
CASSGTRRNLNTEAFF
TGTGCCAGCAGTGGGACACGTAGAAACCTGAACACTGAAGCTTTCTTT
>NA|TRBJ1-2|TRBV12-5|few
CASGLYGDYGYTF
TGTGCTAGTGGTCTATACGGAGACTATGGCTACACCTTC
>NA|TRBJ2-7|TRBV14|NA
CASSQVGPYEQYF
TGTGCCAGCAGCCAAGTCGGCCCTTACGAGCAGTACTTC
>TRBD1|TRBJ1-1|TRBV14|NA
CASSQDSDREAEAFF
TGTGCCAGCAGCCAAGATAGTGACAGGGAGGCTGAAGCTTTCTTT
>TRBD1|TRBJ1-1|TRBV7-1|NA
CTSSSTGQGNEAFF
TGTACCAGCAGCTCAACCGGACAGGGGAATGAAGCTTTCTTT
>TRBD1|TRBJ2-3|TRBV6-1|few
CASSPTDRGWADTQYF
TGTGCCAGCAGTCCCACGGACAGGGGGTGGGCAGATACGCAGTATTTT
>NA|TRBJ2-3|TRBV28|NA
CASSPGLSGTQYF
TGTGCCAGCAGTCCAGGACTCTCCGGTACGCAGTATTTT
>NA|TRBJ1-1|TRBV9|NA
CASSASTGASKDTEAFF
TGTGCCAGCAGCGCGAGTACGGGGGCGTCGAAGGACACTGAAGCTTTCTTT
>NA|TRBJ2-2|TRBV5-1|NA
CASRERTYSTGELFF
TGCGCCAGCAGGGAGCGGACTTATAGTACCGGGGAGCTGTTTTTT
>NA|TRBJ1-2|TRBV6-5|NA
CASSYDPSTAWSYGYTF
TGTGCCAGCAGCTACGACCCCTCGACAGCGTGGTCGTATGGCTACACCTTC
>TRBD1|TRBJ1-1|TRBV7-6|few
CASSSWTGGILNTEAFF
TGTGCCAGCAGCTCATGGACAGGGGGGATTTTGAACACTGAAGCTTTCTTT
>TRBD1|TRBJ1-2|TRBV5-5|NA
CASSLLLDRQLRGYTF
TGTGCCAGCAGCTTACTCCTGGACAGGCAGCTAAGGGGCTACACCTTC
>TRBD1|TRBJ1-4|TRBV2|few
CASNTPRQGADEKLFF
TGTGCCAGCAACACCCCCCGACAGGGCGCTGATGAAAAACTGTTTTTT
>NA|TRBJ2-3|TRBV4-1|many
CASSLDTPLTLRGTQYF
TGCGCCAGCAGCCTAGACACCCCCTTGACTCTAAGGGGTACGCAGTATTTT
>NA|TRBJ2-2|TRBV7-6|few
CASSPRGRTGELFF
TGTGCCAGCAGCCCACGGGGGCGGACCGGGGAGCTGTTTTTT
>TRBD2|TRBJ2-1|TRBV6-2/TRBV6-3|NA
CASSFPSGRGGNEQFF
TGTGCCAGCAGTTTCCCATCGGGGCGGGGGGGGAATGAGCAGTTCTTC
>NA|TRBJ1-2|TRBV6-2/TRBV6-3|few
CASRAAGDGYTF
TGTGCCAGCAGGGCGGCAGGGGATGGCTACACCTTC
>TRBD1|TRBJ1-1|TRBV7-2|many
CASSSGTGGRMNTEAFF
TGTGCCAGCAGCTCCGGGACAGGGGGCCGGATGAACACTGAAGCTTTCTTT
>NA|TRBJ2-3|TRBV15|NA
CATSPDRTSTDTQYF
TGTGCCACCAGCCCCGACAGAACTAGCACAGATACGCAGTATTTT
>TRBD1|TRBJ1-1|TRBV6-2/TRBV6-3|NA
CTSSSTRQGRNSTEAFF
TGTACCAGCAGTTCTACCCGACAGGGAAGGAATTCCACTGAAGCTTTCTTT
>NA|TRBJ1-1|TRBV7-9|many
CASPTNPEAGERMNTEAFF
TGTGCCAGCCCCACTAATCCGGAGGCAGGCGAAAGGATGAACACTGAAGCTTTCTTT
>TRBD1|TRBJ2-2|TRBV10-1|once
CASIPTGDITGELFF
TGCGCCAGCATCCCGACAGGGGACATCACCGGGGAGCTGTTTTTT
>NA|TRBJ2-2|TRBV11-1|few
CASSLFRGDTGELFF
TGTGCCAGCAGCTTATTTCGTGGGGACACCGGGGAGCTGTTTTTT
>NA|TRBJ2-1|TRBV28|NA
CASSLSLGAGTEQFF
TGTGCCAGCAGTTTATCCCTCGGGGCGGGAACTGAGCAGTTCTTC
>NA|TRBJ2-1|TRBV19|few
CASTTLGSYNEQFF
TGTGCCAGTACAACCCTGGGCTCCTACAATGAGCAGTTCTTC
>NA|TRBJ2-2|TRBV19|few
CASSIKGMDTGELFF
TGTGCCAGTAGTATCAAGGGGATGGACACCGGGGAGCTGTTTTTT
>TRBD1|TRBJ1-4|TRBV7-6|NA
CASSRDREKLFF
TGTGCCAGCAGTCGGGACAGGGAAAAACTGTTTTTT
>NA|TRBJ2-1|TRBV12-3/TRBV12-4|NA
CASSSTREQFF
TGTGCCAGCAGTTCGACTCGTGAGCAGTTCTTC
>TRBD2|TRBJ2-2|TRBV6-1|few
CASKGLANTGELFF
TGTGCCAGCAAAGGACTAGCGAACACCGGGGAGCTGTTTTTT
>NA|TRBJ1-1|TRBV7-9|NA
CASSQRETEAFF
TGTGCCAGCAGCCAAAGGGAGACTGAAGCTTTCTTT
>NA|TRBJ1-2|TRBV2|few
CASSEEIDINANYGYTF
TGTGCCAGCAGTGAGGAGATAGATATTAACGCTAACTATGGCTACACCTTC